The sequence of this T cell receptor (beta chain) was determined in a study of shared clonotypes between healthy human individuals (dated by TCRdb to 2019 to 2021). Background on the whole study: The cohort comprised a couple of women and a few men aged 18 to 49 years. Per donor, three plates each were used for CD4 naive and CD4 memory, two for CD8 naive, and one for CD8 memory. Blood TCR repertoires of a handful of healthy adults were deeply sequenced to estimate repertoire size and the extent of clonotype sharing between individuals. Different laboratories and diverse techniques were used to prepare libraries and sequence TCR repertoires, to increase sequencing depth and limit assay-specific biases. Each donor's leukapheresis produced roughly between about 0.8 and 10 billion PBMCs. Broad study findings and their caveats: Higher generation probabilities were observed for clonotypes shared by all four sorted-subset donors than for non-shared clonotypes. Across a few donors, approximately 5% of naive CD4, roughly 3.3% of naive CD8, roughly 2.2% of memory CD4, and about 0.44% of memory CD8 clonotypes were shared. Sampling was limited to blood, and TCR repertoires in tissue likely differ from TCR repertoires in blood. The small number of donors limited the genetic and exposure-history diversity represented. Rarefaction of sorted-subset datasets indicated incomplete sequencing despite the large sequencing depth. Based on pairwise subsampling, the degree of clonotype sharing among donors was expected to be affected by sequencing depth. Larger estimated clonotype richness was generally found for naive subsets than for memory subsets.

V lost 1 base and J lost 5 bases; the stretch between them is 6 bases long. Measured from the cysteine to the phenylalanine, the CDR3 is 13 residues long. The retained sequence is limited to the CDR3, 39 bases, with the frame set at the first base. Sequences MRHNA (CDR1) and SNTAGT (CDR2) are obtained from the germline V gene. The donors were healthy, HIV-negative adults who had no recently reported acute infections or vaccinations. Every donor was a Caucasian adult residing in Nashville, Tennessee, USA. CD4+ T cells were enriched by magnetic negative selection; naive cells were then positively selected on CD45RA, and the negative fraction formed the memory subset. Blood was collected by leukapheresis, and PBMCs were isolated by Ficoll-Histopaque density gradient centrifugation and then cryopreserved in liquid nitrogen vapor phase. Analytical flow cytometry was used to check the purity and quantity of every magnetically sorted T cell population. Genomic DNA was isolated from each sorted fraction and quantified by UV absorbance on a Nanodrop 2000c.

A word on this clone: No cognate antigen has been identified for it. The sample holds no much larger clone one base away, and base qualities are not on file.

TCR CDR3 regions were amplified from genomic DNA by multiplex PCR using the deep immunoSEQ assay. Extracted genomic DNA from each cell subset was distributed evenly across all wells of several immunoSEQ 96-well plates, and each plate was treated as a replicate. Each replicate PCR for sorted subsets received about 180 ng genomic DNA, equal to about 30,000 T cell genomes. The purified libraries were quantified using a Qubit 3.0 fluorometer, sized with a Bioanalyzer 2100, and then quantified again using the KAPA Library Quantification kit. Every immunoSEQ 96-well plate was sequenced on a dedicated single-read 150-cycle Illumina NextSeq 550 flow cell. As for the authors' bioinformatics: Because only junctional sequences without quality scores were contained in the immunoSEQ output, filtering matching that applied to full-length reads could not be performed. Sequences were annotated with PyIR, a Python wrapper for IgBLAST v1.9, using IMGT germline references to assign V/J genes and CDR3. Reads were removed for weak V/J assignments (E-value above 1e-6), missing CDR3, stop codons, out-of-frame junctions, or ambiguous translated residues. V3J clonotypes were defined as sequences sharing an identical inferred V gene, J gene, and CDR3 amino acid sequence. Percentage overlap between repertoires was calculated by dividing the number of shared unique clonotypes by the size of the smaller repertoire. Repertoire richness was assessed with RTK rarefaction, the Chao1 estimator, and Recon v2.1 estimates of unobserved clonotypes. Generation probabilities for all TCRbeta clonotypes obtained by the gDNA method from a handful of donors were computed using OLGA. TCRdb holds this immuneACCESS table with in-frame rearrangements only. Some clones are missing; in checked studies, unresolved V genes explain under half, and the rest has no known cause. V and J calls and clone size follow that table, whereas D and trimming were derived from the DNA. The sample data list about 660,000 clones, and around 72% of these were observed just once. Approximately 1.8% of the sample goes to the ten largest clones.

The sequence is built from TRBV6-4 and TRBJ2-1; a tentative D match to TRBD1 spans 5 bases. The receptor was isolated from a young woman in good health. The sample was memory CD4+ T cells sorted from blood. Explained via the paper, the cell subset or site label denotes: CD45RA-negative fraction. The nucleotides read TGTGCCAGCAGTGACTGGGGCCACAATGAGCAGTTCTTC. The encoded protein is CASSDWGHNEQFF.